The 21 T cell receptor beta chains listed next were all sequenced from one sample in a study of T cells after yellow fever vaccination. TCRdb called the 5' RACE reads again in MiXCR, with one record for every CDR3 protein. The sample shows hundreds of thousands of distinct CDR3 sequences, about 17% of them seen only once. Sequenced material: PBMCs, taken 5 to 6 days after the first yellow fever vaccination. The receptors were sampled from a man between 18 and 35 years old who received the YFV17D yellow fever vaccine.

This clonotype showed up many times. V is TRBV7-9 and J is TRBJ2-1, with TRBD1 identical over 9 bases. This CDR3 comprises 15 residues. Germline V CDR1 and CDR2: SEHNR, FQNEAQ (reference sequence). Unmatched junction bases numbered 7, after V lost 3 bases and J lost 7 bases. CDR3 residues: CASSFPGQGMNEQFF. In DNA, the CDR3 is TGTGCCAGCAGCTTCCCGGGACAGGGAATGAATGAGCAGTTCTTC.

Only a few counts were recorded for this clonotype. This chain links TRBV24-1 with TRBJ2-2, with 8 bases that match TRBD1. CDR3 size: 16 residues. Germline CDR1 reads KGHDR; CDR2 reads SFDVKD. Trimming at V came to 7 bases and at J to 1 base, leaving 7 bases not matched to a gene. The CDR3: CATSLPGTGNTGELFF. The CDR3 DNA follows: TGTGCCACCAGCTTACCCGGGACAGGGAACACCGGGGAGCTGTTTTTT.

This clonotype has just a few counts. The chain recombines TRBV18 with TRBJ1-5; D gene unclear. Trimming removed 3 bases from V and 6 bases from J, with 6 bases in between. Germline CDR1 is KGHSH and CDR2 is LQKENI. CDR3 length equals 12 residues. The CDR3 is CASSPGVQPQHF. The CDR3 DNA reads as TGTGCCAGCTCACCTGGTGTTCAGCCCCAGCATTTT.

The chain combines TRBV9 with TRBJ2-5; the match to TRBD2 covers 14 bases. Trimming took 4 bases from V and 4 from J; bases not matched to a gene: 12. The CDR3 contains 18 residues. CDR1 is SGDLS and CDR2 is YYNGEE in the germline V gene. This CDR3 is CASSPGTSGGLRSETQYF. CDR3 nucleotides: TGTGCCAGCAGCCCTGGGACTAGCGGGGGCCTTAGGTCAGAGACCCAGTACTTC.

This rearrangement joins TRBV6-2 or TRBV6-3 to TRBJ2-7, with D possibly being TRBD1 or TRBD2 (5 bases each). Trimming stripped 6 bases from V and 0 bases from J, with 15 bases between. Germline values: CDR1 MNHEY, CDR2 SVGEGT. The CDR3 covers 15 residues. The CDR3 sequence is CASSDGTANSYEQYF. CDR3 bases: TGTGCCAGCAGCGACGGGACGGCCAACTCCTACGAGCAGTACTTC.

This clonotype has only a few counts. The chain employs TRBV6-1 and TRBJ1-2, with 7 bases matching TRBD1. V lost 7 bases, J lost 4 bases, and 6 bases stayed unmatched. The CDR3 totals 13 residues. The germline V gene has CDR1 MNHNS and CDR2 SASEGT. The CDR3: CASIQGVGYGYTF. The CDR3, as DNA: TGTGCCAGCATTCAGGGGGTGGGCTATGGCTACACCTTC.

Ten or more counts support this clonotype. The V call is TRBV7-2, the J call TRBJ2-1; 8 nucleotides match TRBD2. CDR1 SGHTA and CDR2 FQGNSA come from the germline V gene. The CDR3 is 15 amino acids. V was pared by 0 bases and J by 9 bases, with 7 bases of the junction left unmatched. CDR3 loop: CASSLARQGLGEQFF. The CDR3 DNA is TGTGCCAGCAGCTTAGCGAGGCAGGGACTAGGTGAGCAGTTCTTC.

This clonotype was counted a few times. The genes are TRBV14 and TRBJ2-7; D remains unclear. The ends were cut back, 2 bases at V and 3 bases at J, with 8 bases in the middle. Germline V gives CDR1 SGHDN, CDR2 FVKESK. This CDR3 spans 13 amino acids. In DNA, the CDR3 is TGTGCCAGCAGCCAACAGTTTGGCTACGAGCAGTACGTC. Amino acids: CASSQQFGYEQYV.

This clonotype showed up just a few times. This chain uses TRBV4-3 with TRBJ2-7, with D tentatively TRBD1 or TRBD2 (5 bases each). The length of the CDR3 is 14 residues. The V end lost 4 bases, the J end lost 6 bases, and 16 bases lay between the germline ends. CDR1 and CDR2 from the germline V gene are LGHNA and YSLEER. The CDR3 protein is CASSPDSRGLEQYF. CDR3 DNA sequence: TGCGCCAGCAGCCCAGACAGTCGGGGTCTCGAGCAGTACTTC.

This rearrangement joins TRBV18 to TRBJ2-7, with D unclear. The ends were cut back, 2 bases at V and 3 bases at J, with 11 bases in the middle. The germline V gene has CDR1 KGHSH and CDR2 LQKENI. CDR3 size: 14 residues. This chain's CDR3 is CASSPGTGVYEQYF. The CDR3, as DNA: TGTGCCAGCTCACCAGGTACTGGGGTCTACGAGCAGTACTTC.

V is TRBV4-2 and J is TRBJ2-3; perhaps TRBD2 as D (6 bases). CDR1 and CDR2 from the germline V gene are LGHNA and YNFKEQ. The V end was cut by 0 bases, the J end by 2 bases, with 15 bases between. This CDR3 region has 17 residues. The CDR3 spells CASSQDGGKRHTDTQYF. The CDR3 DNA follows: TGTGCCAGCAGCCAAGATGGGGGGAAGAGACACACAGATACGCAGTATTTT.

The CDR3 region is CASSFSSGADTQYF. The CDR3 DNA reads as TGTGCCAGCAGCTTTTCTAGCGGGGCCGATACGCAGTATTTT. The V call is TRBV7-2, the J call TRBJ2-3; 9 bases are a match to TRBD2. This CDR3 has 14 amino acids. The V gene's germline CDR1 is SGHTA and CDR2 FQGNSA. V lost 3 bases and J lost 6; bases outside the gene matches: 4. Using reference TRBV7-2 and TRBJ2-3 for the parts outside the CDR3, the full variable domain is GAGVSQSPSNKVTEKGKDVELRCDPISGHTALYWYRQSLGQGLEFLIYFQGNSAPDKSGLPSDRFSAERTGGSVSTLTIQRTQQEDSAVYLCASSFSSGADTQYFGPGTRLTVL.

The chain links TRBV12-3 or TRBV12-4 to TRBJ2-4; tentatively, D is TRBD1 (5 bases). The CDR3 extends over 18 amino acids. The V end was cut by 3 bases, the J end by 0 bases, with 18 bases between. The CDR3 here is CASSLIHDRVKAKNIQYF. The CDR3 DNA sequence: TGTGCCAGCAGTTTGATCCACGACAGAGTAAAAGCCAAAAACATTCAGTACTTC.

The table lists this clonotype with a count of one. The chain combines TRBV20-1 with TRBJ2-7; a possible D gene is TRBD2 (6 bases). CDR3 length equals 12 residues. From germline, CDR1 is DFQATT and CDR2 SNEGSKA (reference sequence). Trimming cost V 5 bases and J 0 bases, with 8 bases left between them. CDR3 in amino acids: CSAGGSSYEQYV. CDR3 DNA sequence: TGCAGTGCTGGGGGGAGCTCCTACGAGCAGTACGTC.

J is TRBJ2-1 and V is TRBV4-1; TRBD2 agrees at 7 bases. The ends lost 1 base at V and 7 bases at J; junction bases unmatched: 10. Germline V lookup: CDR1 MGHRA, CDR2 YSYEKL. The CDR3 covers 16 residues. The CDR3 loop is CASSQGAGGVGNEQFF. CDR3 bases: TGCGCCAGCAGCCAAGGGGCTGGGGGGGTTGGGAATGAGCAGTTCTTC.

This CDR3 reads CASSTRRGGGTDTQYF. As DNA, the CDR3 is TGTGCCAGCAGCACCCGACGGGGGGGCGGCACAGATACGCAGTATTTT. The rearrangement joins TRBV7-2 to TRBJ2-3; 8 positions match TRBD2. This CDR3 has 16 residues. Germline CDR1 is SGHTA and CDR2 is FQGNSA. Trimming removed 5 bases from V and 1 base from J; junction bases left unmatched: 8.

The chain uses TRBV4-2 and TRBJ2-6; TRBD2 matches at 9 bases. The CDR3 contains 20 residues. V lost 0 bases, J lost 4 bases, and 13 bases stayed unmatched. The germline CDR1 and CDR2 sequences are LGHNA and YNFKEQ. The CDR3 sequence is CASSQDGEGTSRPGANVLTF. CDR3 coding DNA: TGTGCCAGCAGCCAAGATGGGGAGGGGACTAGCAGGCCCGGGGCCAACGTCCTGACTTTC.

The rearrangement uses TRBV18 and TRBJ1-2; TRBD1 aligns across 7 bases. V shed 2 bases and J 5 bases; nucleotides not matched to a gene: 11. CDR3 length: 16 amino acids. Germline V CDR1 and CDR2: KGHSH, LQKENI. CDR3 coding DNA: TGTGCCAGCTCACCAGCGATGACAGGGCAAGGGTATGGCTACACCTTC. This encodes CASSPAMTGQGYGYTF. The complete variable domain, with remaining parts taken from reference TRBV18 and TRBJ1-2, reads NAGVMQNPRHLVRRRGQEARLRCSPMKGHSHVYWYRQLPEEGLKFMVYLQKENIIDESGMPKERFSAEFPKEGPSILRIQQVVRGDSAAYFCASSPAMTGQGYGYTFGSGTRLTVV.

CDR3 residues: CASSQDLYTGELFF. The CDR3 region has the DNA TGTGCCAGCAGCCAAGACCTTTACACCGGGGAGCTGTTTTTT. V and J are TRBV3-1 and TRBJ2-2; D uncertain. The CDR3 has 14 residues. Per germline, CDR1 LGHDT and CDR2 YNNKEL (reference sequence). V was clipped by 0 bases and J by 3 bases, with 5 bases between them.

The chain carries TRBV6-2 or TRBV6-3 and TRBJ2-3, with no clear D. CDR3 size: 18 residues. Looked up from germline, CDR1 is MNHEY and CDR2 is SVGEGT. Trimming pared 2 bases from V and 2 bases from J, leaving 20 bases between. As DNA, the CDR3 is TGTGCCAGCAGTTACCCGCGCCCGGCGTCGATCGCCACAGATACGCAGTATTTT. Translated, it gives CASSYPRPASIATDTQYF.

This clonotype has only a few counts. The rearrangement uses TRBV19 and TRBJ2-5; TRBD2 matches 9 bases. Germline V lookup: CDR1 LNHDA, CDR2 SQIVND (reference sequence). V shed 3 bases, J shed 5 bases, and the junction held 7 bases outside the gene matches. CDR3 length: 15 residues. CDR3 coding DNA: TGTGCCAGTAGTATCCTCTTAGCGGGGGAGGAGACCCAGTACTTC. Protein product: CASSILLAGEETQYF.